This T cell receptor beta chain comes out of a study of blood T cell repertoires in COVID-19. There are 17 residues in the CDR3. Trimming cost V 4 bases and J 4 bases, with 23 bases left between them. CDR1 is SGHDT, CDR2 YYEEEE, per germline. This table comes from immunoSEQ multiplex PCR, and its TCRdb copy is limited to in-frame clones, with some not included. The top ten clones hold about a tenth of a sample with 150,000 to 200,000 clones, 75% to 90% of them seen once. The genes are TRBV5-6 and TRBJ1-2; D might be TRBD1 (6 bases). The receptor comes from a human donor in a cohort sampled during active COVID-19. Input material: peripheral blood. CDR3 sequence reads: CASSRQSRGHLSYGYTF. The CDR3 bases are TGTGCCAGCAGCAGACAAAGTCGGGGACACCTTAGCTATGGCTACACCTTC.